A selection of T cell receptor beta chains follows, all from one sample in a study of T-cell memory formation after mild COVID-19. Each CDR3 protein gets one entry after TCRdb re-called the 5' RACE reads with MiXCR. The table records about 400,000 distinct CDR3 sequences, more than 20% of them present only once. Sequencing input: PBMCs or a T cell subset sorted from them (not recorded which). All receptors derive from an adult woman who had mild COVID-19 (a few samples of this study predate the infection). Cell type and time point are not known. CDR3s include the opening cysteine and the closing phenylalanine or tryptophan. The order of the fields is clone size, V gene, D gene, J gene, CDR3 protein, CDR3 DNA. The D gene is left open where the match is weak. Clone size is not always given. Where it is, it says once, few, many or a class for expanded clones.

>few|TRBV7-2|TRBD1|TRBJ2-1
CASSATGETQFF
TGTGCCAGCAGCGCCACAGGGGAAACGCAGTTCTTC
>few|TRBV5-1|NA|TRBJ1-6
CASSLEVRGASYNSPLHF
TGCGCCAGCAGCTTGGAAGTTCGGGGGGCTTCTTATAATTCACCCCTCCACTTT
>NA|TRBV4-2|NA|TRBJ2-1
CASSQDFGTPGNEQFF
TGTGCCAGCAGCCAAGATTTCGGGACCCCGGGGAATGAGCAGTTCTTC
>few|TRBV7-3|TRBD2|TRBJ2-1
CASSSGLGEQFF
TGTGCCAGCAGCTCCGGACTAGGCGAGCAGTTCTTC
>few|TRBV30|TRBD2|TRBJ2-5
CAWGGTRTSGRGGETQYF
TGTGCCTGGGGGGGGACCCGGACTAGCGGGAGAGGAGGAGAGACCCAGTACTTC
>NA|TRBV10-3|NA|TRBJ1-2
CAISESDTGDLASRYTF
TGTGCCATCAGTGAGTCGGACACAGGTGACCTGGCATCTCGCTACACCTTC
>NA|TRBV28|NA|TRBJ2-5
CASSLILAPSPQETQYF
TGTGCCAGCAGTTTAATCCTAGCCCCATCCCCCCAAGAGACCCAGTACTTC
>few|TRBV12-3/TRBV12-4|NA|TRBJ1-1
CASSSSVVATEAFF
TGTGCCAGCAGTTCTAGCGTAGTGGCCACTGAAGCTTTCTTT
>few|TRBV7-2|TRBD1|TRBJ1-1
CASSLTTGGDTEAFF
TGTGCCAGCAGCTTAACCACAGGGGGTGACACTGAAGCTTTCTTT
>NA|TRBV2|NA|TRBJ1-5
CASRPIDQPQHF
TGTGCCAGCAGGCCGATCGATCAGCCCCAGCATTTT
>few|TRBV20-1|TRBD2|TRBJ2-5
CSARDLRGGAVETQYF
TGCAGTGCTAGAGATCTGCGCGGGGGGGCTGTGGAGACCCAGTACTTC
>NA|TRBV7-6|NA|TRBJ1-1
CASSLAPGAEAFF
TGTGCCAGCAGCTTAGCGCCTGGGGCTGAAGCTTTCTTT
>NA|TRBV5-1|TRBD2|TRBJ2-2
CASSPREAGGLTGELFF
TGCGCCAGCAGCCCCCGGGAAGCGGGAGGACTCACCGGGGAGCTGTTTTTT
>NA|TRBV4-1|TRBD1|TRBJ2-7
CASSQDKTGRAYEQYF
TGCGCCAGCAGCCAAGATAAGACAGGGCGGGCCTACGAGCAGTACTTC
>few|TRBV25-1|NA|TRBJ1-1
CASSGVRNTEAFF
TGTGCCAGCAGTGGAGTAAGGAACACTGAAGCTTTCTTT
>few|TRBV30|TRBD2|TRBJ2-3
CAWSSAGGTDTQYF
TGTGCCTGGAGTTCCGCGGGGGGGACAGATACGCAGTATTTT
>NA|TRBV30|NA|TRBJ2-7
CAWSKFYEQYF
TGTGCCTGGAGTAAGTTCTACGAGCAGTACTTC
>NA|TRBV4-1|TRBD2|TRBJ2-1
CASSQDKGLAGVTSNEQFF
TGCGCCAGCAGCCAAGATAAAGGACTAGCGGGAGTAACATCGAATGAGCAGTTCTTC
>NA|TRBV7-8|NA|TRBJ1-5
CASSQTISPNQPQHF
TGTGCCAGCAGCCAGACCATATCCCCGAATCAGCCCCAGCATTTT
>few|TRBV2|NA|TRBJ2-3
CASSEHRDSGKDTQYF
TGTGCCAGCAGTGAACACCGGGACAGCGGGAAAGATACGCAGTATTTT
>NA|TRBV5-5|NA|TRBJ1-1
CASSPMGGTEAFF
TGTGCCAGCAGCCCCATGGGGGGGACTGAAGCTTTCTTT
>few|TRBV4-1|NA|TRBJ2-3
CASSQVSTDTQYF
TGCGCCAGCAGCCAAGTTAGCACAGATACGCAGTATTTT